This TCR beta chain was observed in a study of T cell responses to AZD1222 COVID-19 vaccine. Details on this clone: Its cognate antigen is unknown.

Produced via immunoSEQ multiplex PCR; TCRdb's table is partial and in-frame only. The sample has 90,000 to 120,000 clones, around 90% seen once. Germline-derived CDR1 and CDR2 are MNHEY and SMNVEV (reference sequence). This CDR3 spans 13 amino acids. V lost 5 bases, J lost 9 bases, and 14 bases lay in between. Study findings and constraints: CD4 TCRs linked to vaccination spanned spike, dominating at 160-218 and 743-854. Most donors were white British and more were female, and clonal diversity was possibly underestimated. Repertoires were sampled only after the peak T cell response. Baseline testing showed seropositivity in only six or seven AZD1222 recipients.

The clonotype comes from an adult who received the AZD1222 COVID-19 vaccine. This rearrangement joins TRBV27 to TRBJ1-5; D remains unclear. The starting material was peripheral blood, obtained 28 days after the second AZD1222 dose. The CDR3 coding sequence is TGTGCCAGCAGTGTTAGGGCGTGGAGGCCCCAGCATTTT. Its translation is CASSVRAWRPQHF.